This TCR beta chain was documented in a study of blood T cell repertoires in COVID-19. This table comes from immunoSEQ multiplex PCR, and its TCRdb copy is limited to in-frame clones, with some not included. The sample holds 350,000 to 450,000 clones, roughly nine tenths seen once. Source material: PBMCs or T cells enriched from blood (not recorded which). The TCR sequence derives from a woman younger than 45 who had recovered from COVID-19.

The CDR3 here is CASSLFPDRGTDTQYF. CDR3 coding DNA: TGCGCCAGCAGCCTCTTCCCGGACAGGGGTACAGATACGCAGTATTTT. This sequence joins TRBV4-1 and TRBJ2-3; TRBD1 matches at 9 bases. CDR1 MGHRA and CDR2 YSYEKL come from the germline V gene. V trimming: 4 bases; J trimming: 3 bases; junction bases outside the gene matches: 8. The CDR3 has 16 amino acids.